This TCR beta chain was identified during a study of cytotoxic CD8 clonotypes in ibrutinib-treated CLL. Study-level findings and limits: Clonality was higher at baseline than in age-matched healthy donors and tracked circulating CD8+ T-cell counts. Sampling of sustained-remission and progressing patients occurred at differing times. Ibrutinib response saw clonality rise, and progression saw it return toward baseline.

This table comes from immunoSEQ multiplex PCR, and its TCRdb copy is limited to in-frame clones, with some not included. The data show over 130,000 clones, with approximately 80% seen just once and less than 9% held by the top ten. As concerns this clone: Its antigen is currently unknown.

The CDR3 totals 17 residues. Germline V lookup: CDR1 SGDLS, CDR2 YYNGEE. V lost 0 bases and J 0 bases, leaving 13 bases between the germline ends. V is TRBV9 and J is TRBJ1-3; the D is unclear. Here the sequenced sample was PBMCs, taken after 36 months of ibrutinib treatment. This sequence was found in a human donor with chronic lymphocytic leukemia. This CDR3 is CASSVGPLGYSGNTIYF. The CDR3 DNA reads as TGTGCCAGCAGCGTAGGTCCCCTAGGGTACTCTGGAAACACCATATATTTT.